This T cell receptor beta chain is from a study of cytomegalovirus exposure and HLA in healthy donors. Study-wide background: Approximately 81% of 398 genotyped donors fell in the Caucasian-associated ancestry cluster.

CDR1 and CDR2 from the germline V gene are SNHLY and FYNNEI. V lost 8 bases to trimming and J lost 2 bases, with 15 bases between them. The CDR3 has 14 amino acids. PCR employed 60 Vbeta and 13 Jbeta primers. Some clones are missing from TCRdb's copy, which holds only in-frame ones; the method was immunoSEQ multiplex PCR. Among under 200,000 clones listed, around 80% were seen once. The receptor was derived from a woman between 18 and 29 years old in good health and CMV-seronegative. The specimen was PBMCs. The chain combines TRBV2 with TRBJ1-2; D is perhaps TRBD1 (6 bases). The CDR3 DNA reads TGTGCCAGCCCGACGGGGGGGGGCAACTATGGCTACACCTTC. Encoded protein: CASPTGGGNYGYTF.